These 6 T cell receptor beta chains share one sample of origin, sequenced in a study of cytomegalovirus exposure and HLA in healthy donors. The PCR had 60 Vbeta and 13 Jbeta primers. This table comes from immunoSEQ multiplex PCR, and its TCRdb copy is limited to in-frame clones, with some not included. This table has about 200,000 clones, about 77% appearing once. Sequenced: PBMCs. The origin of the receptors is a woman aged 30 to 39 in good health and CMV-seronegative.

The chain employs TRBV28 and TRBJ2-5; 7 bases match TRBD2. The J segment lost 5 bases and the V segment lost 7 bases, leaving 7 bases of the junction unmatched. Germline V gene lookup returns CDR1 MDHEN and CDR2 SYDVKM. The CDR3 runs to 13 residues. Here the CDR3 DNA reads TGTGCCAGCACAGGCGGGAGTTCCGAGACCCAGTACTTC. This gives the protein CASTGGSSETQYF.

CDR3 bases: TGTGCCAGCATCTCCCAGCCCCGGACAGTTCGGGCTTTCTTT. It translates to CASISQPRTVRAFF. The chain is built from TRBV6-6 and TRBJ1-1, with D maybe TRBD1 (6 bases). Germline V gene data show CDR1 as MNHNY and CDR2 as SVGAGI (reference sequence). The CDR3 has 14 amino acids. Trimming pared 7 bases from V and 11 bases from J, leaving 23 bases between.

The chain employs TRBV5-1 and TRBJ1-4, with TRBD1 matching 7 bases. V lost 4 bases, J lost 4 bases, and 7 bases stayed unmatched. The CDR3 totals 15 residues. Germline assignment: CDR1 SGHRS and CDR2 YFSETQ. DNA of the CDR3: TGCGCCAGCAGCCTCGGGACAGATATTAATGAAAAACTGTTTTTT. Protein sequence: CASSLGTDINEKLFF.

This clone came up a few times. This CDR3 reads CATSRIRDTADEQYF. CDR3 DNA: TGTGCCACCAGCAGGATCCGGGACACAGCTGACGAGCAGTACTTC. The J gene is TRBJ2-7, the V gene TRBV15, with D possibly TRBD1 on 6 matching bases. The CDR3 length is 15 residues. The germline gives CDR1 LNHNV, CDR2 YYDKDF (reference sequence). Trimming left V 3 bases short and J 5 bases short, with 17 bases between.

The chain joins TRBV28 to TRBJ2-7, with 8 bases matching TRBD1. V lost 6 bases, J lost 2 bases, and 18 bases stayed unmatched. Germline CDR1 reads MDHEN; CDR2 reads SYDVKM. The CDR3 consists of 18 residues. CDR3 coding DNA: TGTGCCAGCAGGCCCCAACTATTGAGGACAGGGACGCCCTACGAGCAGTACTTC. It yields the protein CASRPQLLRTGTPYEQYF.

The chain carries TRBV28 and TRBJ2-3, with 11 bases fitting TRBD2. Germline assignment: CDR1 MDHEN and CDR2 SYDVKM. The CDR3 is made up of 15 amino acids. After removal of 6 bases from V and 0 bases from J, the junction contained 2 bases not matched to a gene. Here the CDR3 reads CASSLAGGSTDTQYF. The CDR3 DNA is TGTGCCAGCAGCTTAGCGGGAGGGAGCACAGATACGCAGTATTTT. The full variable domain, its missing parts supplied by reference TRBV28 and TRBJ2-3, is DVKVTQSSRYLVKRTGEKVFLECVQDMDHENMFWYRQDPGLGLRLIYFSYDVKMKEKGDIPEGYSVSREKKERFSLILESASTNQTSMYLCASSLAGGSTDTQYFGPGTRLTVL.